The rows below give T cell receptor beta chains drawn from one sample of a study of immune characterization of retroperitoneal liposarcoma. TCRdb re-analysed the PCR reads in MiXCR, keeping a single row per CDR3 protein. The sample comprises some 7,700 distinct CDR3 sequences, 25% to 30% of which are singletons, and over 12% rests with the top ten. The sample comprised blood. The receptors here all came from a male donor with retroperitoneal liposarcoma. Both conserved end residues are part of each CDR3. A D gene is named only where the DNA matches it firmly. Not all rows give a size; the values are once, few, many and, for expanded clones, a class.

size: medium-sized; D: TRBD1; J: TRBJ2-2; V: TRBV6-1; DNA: TGTGCCGGGATGGTGACAGGGAAGAACACCGGGGAGCTGTTTTTT; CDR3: CAGMVTGKNTGELFF
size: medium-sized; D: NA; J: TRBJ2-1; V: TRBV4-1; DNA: TGCGCCAGCAGCCAAGATGCTAGAATACCCGGGCCGAGCTCCTACAATGAGCAGTTCTTC; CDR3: CASSQDARIPGPSSYNEQFF
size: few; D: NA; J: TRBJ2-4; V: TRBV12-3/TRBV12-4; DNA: TGTGCCAGCAGTTCACAGGGAGCCCTAGCCAAAAACATTCAGTACTTC; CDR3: CASSSQGALAKNIQYF
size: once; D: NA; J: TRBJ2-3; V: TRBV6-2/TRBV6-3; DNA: TGTGCCAGCAGTTACGAGGCTTACGAGCAGTATTTT; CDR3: CASSYEAYEQYF
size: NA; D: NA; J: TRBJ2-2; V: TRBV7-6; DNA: TGTGCCAGCAGCTCCCCCCAGCGGGACACCGGGGAGCTGTTTTTT; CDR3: CASSSPQRDTGELFF
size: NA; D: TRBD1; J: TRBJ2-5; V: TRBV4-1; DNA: TGCGCCAGCAGCCGCACGACAGGGGAAGAGACCCAGTACTTC; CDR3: CASSRTTGEETQYF
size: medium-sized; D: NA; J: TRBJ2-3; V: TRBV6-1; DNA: TGTGCCAGCACCTGGCGAGCCCGTAGCACAGATACGCAGTATTTT; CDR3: CASTWRARSTDTQYF
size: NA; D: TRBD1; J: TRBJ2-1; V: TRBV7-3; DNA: TGTGCCAGCAGCTTAAGACAGGGTATTTACAATGAGCAGTTCTTC; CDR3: CASSLRQGIYNEQFF
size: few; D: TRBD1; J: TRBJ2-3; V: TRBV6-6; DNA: TGTGCCAGCAGTTACTCTCAGGGGGCGCTGAGATTT; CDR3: CASSYSQGALRF
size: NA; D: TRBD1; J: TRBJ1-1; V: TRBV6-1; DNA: TGTGCCAGCAGTTTCGACAGGGGTGAGACTGAAGCTTTCTTT; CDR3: CASSFDRGETEAFF
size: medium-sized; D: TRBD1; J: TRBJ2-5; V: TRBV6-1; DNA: TGTGCCAGCAGCCCAAGGACAGGGCATCAGTACTTC; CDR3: CASSPRTGHQYF
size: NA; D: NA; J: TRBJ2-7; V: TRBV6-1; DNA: TGTGCCAGCAGTGAACAAGGCGGAACTTCCTACGAGCAGTACTTC; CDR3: CASSEQGGTSYEQYF
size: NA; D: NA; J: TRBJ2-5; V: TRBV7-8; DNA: TGTGCCAGCAGCACCCTTGACAGGCCTCAAGAGACCCAGTACTTC; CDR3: CASSTLDRPQETQYF
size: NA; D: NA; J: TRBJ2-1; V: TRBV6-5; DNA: TGTGCCAGCAGTTACTCTGGCATCTCCGGCGAGCAGTTCTTC; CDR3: CASSYSGISGEQFF
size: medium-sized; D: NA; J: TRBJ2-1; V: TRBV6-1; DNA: TGTGCCAGCAGTGAAGCGCTTCAAGCACTAGTCGGGCAGTTCTTC; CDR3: CASSEALQALVGQFF
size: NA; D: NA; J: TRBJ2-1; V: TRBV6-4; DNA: TGTGCCAGCAGGCCAGGGGGGGGGACGAGCAATGAGCAGTTCTTC; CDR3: CASRPGGGTSNEQFF
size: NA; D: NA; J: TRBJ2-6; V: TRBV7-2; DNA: TGTGCCAGCAGCCCGGGAGTTGGGGCCAACGTCCTGACTTTC; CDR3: CASSPGVGANVLTF
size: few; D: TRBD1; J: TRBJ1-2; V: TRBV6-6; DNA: TGTGCCAGCAGTTACCGAGGACAGGGGCCCTTTGGCTATGGCTACACCTTC; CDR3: CASSYRGQGPFGYGYTF
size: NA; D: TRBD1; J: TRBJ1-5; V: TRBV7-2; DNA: TGTGCCAGCAGCTTAGGACAGGGTGTCAATCAGCCCCAGCATTTT; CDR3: CASSLGQGVNQPQHF
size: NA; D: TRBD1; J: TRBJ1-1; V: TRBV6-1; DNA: TGTGCCAGCACTGGGGACAGTATGAACACTGAAGCTTTCTTT; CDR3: CASTGDSMNTEAFF
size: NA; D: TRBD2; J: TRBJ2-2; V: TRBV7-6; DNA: TGTGCTAGCAGCTTAGAACCGGGACTAGCGGGCACCGGGGAGCTGTTTTTT; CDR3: CASSLEPGLAGTGELFF
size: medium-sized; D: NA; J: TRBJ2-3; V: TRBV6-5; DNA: TGTGCCAGCAGTTACTCGAACAGTGGCAGGGGGGCAGATACGCAGTATTTT; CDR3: CASSYSNSGRGADTQYF
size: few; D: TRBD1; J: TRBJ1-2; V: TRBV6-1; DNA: TGTGCCAGCAGTACCCAAAGGGACAGGGACGGCTACACCTTC; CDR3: CASSTQRDRDGYTF
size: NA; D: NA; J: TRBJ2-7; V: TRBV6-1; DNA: TGTGCCAGCAGCCCACTATTTTCTCAGGACGAGCAGTACTTC; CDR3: CASSPLFSQDEQYF
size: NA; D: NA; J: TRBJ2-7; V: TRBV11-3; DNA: TGTGCCAGCAGCCGTTCGGAATCACTCCACGAGCAGTACTTC; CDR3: CASSRSESLHEQYF
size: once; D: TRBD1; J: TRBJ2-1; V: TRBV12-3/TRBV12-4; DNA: TGTGCCAGCAGTTTGAGTCAGGGGGCGGGGAATGAGCAGTTCTTC; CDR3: CASSLSQGAGNEQFF
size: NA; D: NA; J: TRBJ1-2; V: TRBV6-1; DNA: TGTGCCAGCAGTGAAGCGCAGGGGTGGTATGGCTACACCTTC; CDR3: CASSEAQGWYGYTF
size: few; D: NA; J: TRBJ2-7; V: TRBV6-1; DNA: TGTGCCAGCAGGGACGGACGGGCCCCCTTCCATGAGCAGTACTTC; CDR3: CASRDGRAPFHEQYF
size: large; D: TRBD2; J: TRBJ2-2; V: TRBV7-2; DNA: TGTGCCAGCAGCTTCTGGTCGGGAGGGCTGAACGGGGAGCTGTTTTTT; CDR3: CASSFWSGGLNGELFF
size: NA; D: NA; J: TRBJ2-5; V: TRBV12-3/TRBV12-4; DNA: TGTGCCAGCAGCCCGGGTGGGGGGGCTGGCCAAGAGACCCAGTACTTC; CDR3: CASSPGGGAGQETQYF
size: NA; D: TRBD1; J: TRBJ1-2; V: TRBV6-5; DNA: TGTGCCAGCAGTACCCGGACAGGAAGAGTGTATGGCTACACCTTC; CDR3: CASSTRTGRVYGYTF
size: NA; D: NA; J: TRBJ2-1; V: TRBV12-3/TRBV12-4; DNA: TGTGCCAGCAGCTCCACAAGCGAGCAGTTCTTC; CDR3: CASSSTSEQFF
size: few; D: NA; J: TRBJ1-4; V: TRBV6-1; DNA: TGTGCCAGCAGTGAAGCGCACGGGGGCAATGAAAAACTGTTTTTT; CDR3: CASSEAHGGNEKLFF
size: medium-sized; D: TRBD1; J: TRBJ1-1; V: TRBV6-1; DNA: TGTGCCAGCAGGAAACAGGGGGAGTTGACTGAAGCTTTCTTT; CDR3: CASRKQGELTEAFF
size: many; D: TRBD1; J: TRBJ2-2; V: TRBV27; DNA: TGTGCCAGCAGTTTATATCCCATGATAACGGGACAGTCCACGAACACCGGGGAGCTGTTTTTT; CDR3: CASSLYPMITGQSTNTGELFF
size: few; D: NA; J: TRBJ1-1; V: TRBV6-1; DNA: TGTGCCAGCAGTCCGGGCCGGCAGAACACTGAAGCTTTCTTT; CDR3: CASSPGRQNTEAFF
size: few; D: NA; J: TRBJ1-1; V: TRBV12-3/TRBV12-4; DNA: TGTGCCAGCAGTTTAAGGAACCCGAACACTGAAGCTTTCTTT; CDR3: CASSLRNPNTEAFF
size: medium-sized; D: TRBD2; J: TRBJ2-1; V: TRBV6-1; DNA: TGTGCCAGCAGCCCTTGGGGGACTAACTACAATGAGCAGTTCTTC; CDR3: CASSPWGTNYNEQFF
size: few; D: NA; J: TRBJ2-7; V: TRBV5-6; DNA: TGTGCCAGCAGCCTAAGCTCCTACGAGCAGTACTTC; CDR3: CASSLSSYEQYF
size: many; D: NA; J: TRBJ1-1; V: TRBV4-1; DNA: TGCGCCAGCAGACCAACAGAAATGAACACTGAAGCTTTCTTT; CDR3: CASRPTEMNTEAFF
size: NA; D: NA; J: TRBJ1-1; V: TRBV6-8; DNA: TGTGCCAGCAGTTACAGGGCGGACACTGAAGCTTTCTTT; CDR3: CASSYRADTEAFF
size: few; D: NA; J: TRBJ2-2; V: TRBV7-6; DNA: TGTGCCAGCAGCCGGTCAGATTTGAACACCGGGGAGCTGTTTTTT; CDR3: CASSRSDLNTGELFF
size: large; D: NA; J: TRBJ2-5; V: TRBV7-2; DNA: TGTGCCAGCAGCTTAAGAGACAGAATTGACCAGTACTTC; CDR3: CASSLRDRIDQYF
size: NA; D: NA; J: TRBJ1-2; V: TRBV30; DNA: TGTGCCTGGAATCCCGGGGACCGGGGTGTCTATGGCTACACCTTC; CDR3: CAWNPGDRGVYGYTF
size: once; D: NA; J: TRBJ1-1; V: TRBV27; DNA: TGTGCCAGCAGTTTATCGAAGGAGGGAAACACTGAAGCTTTCTTT; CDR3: CASSLSKEGNTEAFF
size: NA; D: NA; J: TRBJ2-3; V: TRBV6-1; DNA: TGTGCCAGCAGTGAAGTCAAGGGGGGCACAGATACGCAGTATTTT; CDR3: CASSEVKGGTDTQYF
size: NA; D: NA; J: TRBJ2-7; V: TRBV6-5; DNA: TGTGCCAGCAGTTACTCCCAGGTCCCCCCCTACGAGCAGTACTTC; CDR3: CASSYSQVPPYEQYF
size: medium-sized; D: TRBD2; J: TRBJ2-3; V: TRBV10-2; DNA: TGCGCCAGCAACGAGGGGACTAGCGGCACAGATACGCAGTATTTT; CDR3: CASNEGTSGTDTQYF
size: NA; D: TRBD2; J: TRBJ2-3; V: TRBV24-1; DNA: TGTGCCACCAGTCTCGGACTAGCGGGAAAAGATACGCAGTATTTT; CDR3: CATSLGLAGKDTQYF
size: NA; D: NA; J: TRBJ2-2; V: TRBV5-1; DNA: TGCGCCAGCAGCTCTTGGGGAACAAACACCGGGGAGCTGTTTTTT; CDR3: CASSSWGTNTGELFF
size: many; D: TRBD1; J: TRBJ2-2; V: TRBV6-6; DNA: TGTGCCAGCAGTTACGAGGGGGCGGACACCGGGGAGCTGTTTTTT; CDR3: CASSYEGADTGELFF
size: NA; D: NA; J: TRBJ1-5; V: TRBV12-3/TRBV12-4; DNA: TGTGCCAGCAGACCGACAGATAGCAATCAGCCCCAGCATTTT; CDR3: CASRPTDSNQPQHF
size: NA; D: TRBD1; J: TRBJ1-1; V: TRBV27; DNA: TGTGCCAGCAGCCTCGCAGGGGGATATACTGAAGCTTTCTTT; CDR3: CASSLAGGYTEAFF
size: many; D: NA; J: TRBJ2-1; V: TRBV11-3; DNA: TGTGCCAGCAGCTTAAACTCATACAATGAGCAGTTCTTC; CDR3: CASSLNSYNEQFF
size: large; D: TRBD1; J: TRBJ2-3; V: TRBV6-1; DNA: TGTGCCAGCAGTGATAACAGGGGCCCAGATACGCAGTATTTT; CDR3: CASSDNRGPDTQYF
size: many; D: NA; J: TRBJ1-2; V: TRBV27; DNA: TGTGCCAGCAGTTTAGGAACGTCTGATGGCTACACCTTC; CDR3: CASSLGTSDGYTF
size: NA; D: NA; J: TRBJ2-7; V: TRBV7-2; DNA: TGTGCCAGCAGCTTAGTGCTGGGCGGAGCCTACGAGCAGTACTTC; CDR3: CASSLVLGGAYEQYF
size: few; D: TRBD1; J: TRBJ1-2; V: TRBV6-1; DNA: TGTGCCAGCAAAGGAGGGGGCGATGGCTACACCTTC; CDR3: CASKGGGDGYTF